This T cell receptor (beta chain) was recovered during a study of cytomegalovirus exposure and HLA in healthy donors. Study results and limitations: TCR beta chains numbering more than 150 were designated cytomegalovirus-associated. The study had only CMV serostatus as immune exposure information. Most of the TCR beta V segments (in an earlier analysis) were productive either about 87% or about 30% of the time. Follow-up analysis seemed to connect common viral pathogens with several of the most significant clusters identified.

In the PCR, 60 Vbeta and 13 Jbeta primers were used. TCRdb keeps only in-frame clones here, not all; method: immunoSEQ multiplex PCR. Of 160,000 or so clones in the sample, 60% to 80% were seen once. Comments on this clone: No antigen is known for it.

CDR1 SGHTS and CDR2 YDEGEE come from the germline V gene. The CDR3 runs to 17 residues. With 1 base removed from V and 0 bases from J, the gap between germline ends came to 17 bases. The genes are TRBV5-8 and TRBJ2-7, with D possibly being TRBD1 (6 bases). This TCR derives from a man aged 18-30 years in good health and CMV-seropositive. The sample taken for sequencing was PBMCs. CDR3 sequence (DNA): TGTGCCAGCAGCTTGATCACTTTCACAGGGAGCTCCTACGAGCAGTACGTC. Translating gives CASSLITFTGSSYEQYV.